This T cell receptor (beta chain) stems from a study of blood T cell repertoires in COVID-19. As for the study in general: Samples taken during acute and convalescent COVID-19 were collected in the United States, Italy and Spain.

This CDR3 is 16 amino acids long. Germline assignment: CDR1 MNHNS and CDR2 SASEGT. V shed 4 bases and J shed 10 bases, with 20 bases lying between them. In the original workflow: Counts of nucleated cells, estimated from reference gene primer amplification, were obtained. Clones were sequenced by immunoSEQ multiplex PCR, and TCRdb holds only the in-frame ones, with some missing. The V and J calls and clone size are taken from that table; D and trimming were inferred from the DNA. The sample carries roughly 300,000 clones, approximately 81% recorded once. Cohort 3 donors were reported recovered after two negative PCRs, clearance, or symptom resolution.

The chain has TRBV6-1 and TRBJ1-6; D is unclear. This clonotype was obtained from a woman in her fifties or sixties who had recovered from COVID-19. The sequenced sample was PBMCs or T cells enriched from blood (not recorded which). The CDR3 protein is CASSAGGRPKLSPLHF. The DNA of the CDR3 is TGTGCCAGCAGTGCCGGCGGAAGACCAAAATTGTCACCCCTCCACTTT.